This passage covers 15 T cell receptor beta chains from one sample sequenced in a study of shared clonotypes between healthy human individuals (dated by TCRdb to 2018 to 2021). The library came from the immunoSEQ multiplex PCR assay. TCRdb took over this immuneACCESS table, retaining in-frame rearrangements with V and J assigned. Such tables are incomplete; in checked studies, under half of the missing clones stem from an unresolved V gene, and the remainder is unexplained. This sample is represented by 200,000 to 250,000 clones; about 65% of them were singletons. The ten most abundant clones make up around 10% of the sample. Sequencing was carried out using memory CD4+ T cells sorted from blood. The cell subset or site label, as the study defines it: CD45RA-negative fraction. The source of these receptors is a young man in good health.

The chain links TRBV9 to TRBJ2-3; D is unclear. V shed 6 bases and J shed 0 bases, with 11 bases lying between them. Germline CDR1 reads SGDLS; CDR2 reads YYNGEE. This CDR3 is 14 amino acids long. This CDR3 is CASTRALSTDTQYF. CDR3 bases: TGTGCCAGCACCCGTGCGCTAAGCACAGATACGCAGTATTTT.

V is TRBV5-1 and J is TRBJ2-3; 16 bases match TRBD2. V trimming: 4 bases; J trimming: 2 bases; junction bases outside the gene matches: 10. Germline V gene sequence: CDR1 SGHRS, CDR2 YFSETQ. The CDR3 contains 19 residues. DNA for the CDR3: TGCGCCAGCAGCCTCCTGGGACTAGCGGGAGGGCCTGCCACAGATACGCAGTATTTT. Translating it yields CASSLLGLAGGPATDTQYF.

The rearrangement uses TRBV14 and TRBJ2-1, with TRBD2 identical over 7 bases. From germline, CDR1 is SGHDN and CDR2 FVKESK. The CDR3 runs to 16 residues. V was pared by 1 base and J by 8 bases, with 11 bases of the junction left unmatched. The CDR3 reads CASSQVGGVLADEQFF. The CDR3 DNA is TGTGCCAGCAGCCAAGTGGGTGGGGTTCTAGCGGATGAGCAGTTCTTC.

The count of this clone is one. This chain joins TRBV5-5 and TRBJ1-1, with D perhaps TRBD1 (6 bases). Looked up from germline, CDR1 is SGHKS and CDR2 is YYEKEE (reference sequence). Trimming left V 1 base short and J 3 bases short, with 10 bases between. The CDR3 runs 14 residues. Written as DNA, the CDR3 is TGTGCCAGCAGCTTGCTCAGGGGAGACACTGAAGCTTTCTTT. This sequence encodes CASSLLRGDTEAFF.

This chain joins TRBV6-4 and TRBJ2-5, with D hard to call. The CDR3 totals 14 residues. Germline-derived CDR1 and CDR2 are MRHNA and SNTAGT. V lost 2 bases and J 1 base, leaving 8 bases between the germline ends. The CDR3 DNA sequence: TGTGCCAGCAGTGACGATGGTGCCCAAGAGACCCAGTACTTC. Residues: CASSDDGAQETQYF.

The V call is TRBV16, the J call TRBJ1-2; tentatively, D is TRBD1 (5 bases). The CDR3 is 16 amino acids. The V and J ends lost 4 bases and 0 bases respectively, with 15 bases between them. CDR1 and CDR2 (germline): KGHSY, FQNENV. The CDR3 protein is CASSPVGRRANYGYTF. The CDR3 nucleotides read TGTGCCAGCAGCCCCGTGGGGCGGAGAGCTAACTATGGCTACACCTTC.

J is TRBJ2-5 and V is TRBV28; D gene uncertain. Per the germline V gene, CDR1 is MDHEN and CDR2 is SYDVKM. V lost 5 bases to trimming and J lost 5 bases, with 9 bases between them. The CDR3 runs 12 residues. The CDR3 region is CASSPPVETQYF. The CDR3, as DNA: TGTGCCAGCAGTCCTCCGGTGGAGACCCAGTACTTC.

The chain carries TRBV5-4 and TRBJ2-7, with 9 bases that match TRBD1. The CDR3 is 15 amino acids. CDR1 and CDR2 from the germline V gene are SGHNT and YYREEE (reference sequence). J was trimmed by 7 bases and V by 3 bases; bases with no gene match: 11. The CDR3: CASSSPGQGSREQYF. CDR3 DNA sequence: TGTGCCAGCAGCTCCCCGGGACAGGGCTCTCGGGAGCAGTACTTC.

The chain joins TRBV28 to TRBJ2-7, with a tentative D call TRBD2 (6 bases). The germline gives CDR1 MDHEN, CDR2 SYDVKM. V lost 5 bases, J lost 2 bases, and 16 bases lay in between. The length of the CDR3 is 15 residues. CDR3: CASSPPSEGPYEQYF. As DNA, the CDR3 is TGTGCCAGCAGTCCCCCCTCGGAGGGCCCCTACGAGCAGTACTTC.

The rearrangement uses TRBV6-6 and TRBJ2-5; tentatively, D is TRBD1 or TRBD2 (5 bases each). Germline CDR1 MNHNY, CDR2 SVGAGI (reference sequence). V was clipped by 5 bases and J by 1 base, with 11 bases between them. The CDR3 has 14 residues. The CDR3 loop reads CASSPPGTQETQYF. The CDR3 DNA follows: TGTGCCAGCAGTCCGCCCGGGACCCAAGAGACCCAGTACTTC.

CDR3 nucleotides: TGTGCCAGCAGTGAGAACCGGGACAGGGTGTCTTTTGGCTACACCTTC. Amino acid sequence: CASSENRDRVSFGYTF. V and J are TRBV2 and TRBJ1-2; 9 positions agree with TRBD1. Germline CDR1 is SNHLY and CDR2 is FYNNEI. This CDR3 contains 16 residues. With V trimmed by 3 bases and J by 7 bases, 12 bases remained unmatched.

The CDR3 DNA follows: TGTGCCAGCAGTTTGGTTGGCCCGACGGAAGGACTAGTGGGACGGAATGAGCAGTTCTTC. Its protein is CASSLVGPTEGLVGRNEQFF. The genes are TRBV27 and TRBJ2-1; 7 nucleotides line up with TRBD2. The germline V gene encodes CDR1 MNHEY and CDR2 SMNVEV (reference sequence). V was clipped by 3 bases and J by 7 bases; unmatched bases: 24. This CDR3 spans 20 amino acids.

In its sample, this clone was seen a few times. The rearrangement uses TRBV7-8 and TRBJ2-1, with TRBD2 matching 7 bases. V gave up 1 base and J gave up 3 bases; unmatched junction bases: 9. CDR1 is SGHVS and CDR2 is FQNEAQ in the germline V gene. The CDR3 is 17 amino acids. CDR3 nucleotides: TGTGCCAGCAGCTTAGGGGTAGCAATAGCGGGCTACAATGAGCAGTTCTTC. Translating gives CASSLGVAIAGYNEQFF.

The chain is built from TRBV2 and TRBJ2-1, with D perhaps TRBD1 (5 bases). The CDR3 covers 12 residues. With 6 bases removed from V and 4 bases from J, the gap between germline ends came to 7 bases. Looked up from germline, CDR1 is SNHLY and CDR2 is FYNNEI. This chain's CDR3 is CASRGRYNEQFF. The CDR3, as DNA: TGTGCCAGCAGGGGGCGTTACAATGAGCAGTTCTTC.

The CDR3 DNA reads as TGTGCCACCAGCAGACGAGACAGGGACGGGTTGTTCTTC. Translation gives CATSRRDRDGLFF. The chain carries TRBV15 and TRBJ2-1, with 7 nucleotides matching TRBD1. Germline V gene lookup returns CDR1 LNHNV and CDR2 YYDKDF (reference sequence). The J segment lost 15 bases and the V segment lost 2 bases, leaving 10 bases of the junction unmatched. This CDR3 is 13 amino acids long.